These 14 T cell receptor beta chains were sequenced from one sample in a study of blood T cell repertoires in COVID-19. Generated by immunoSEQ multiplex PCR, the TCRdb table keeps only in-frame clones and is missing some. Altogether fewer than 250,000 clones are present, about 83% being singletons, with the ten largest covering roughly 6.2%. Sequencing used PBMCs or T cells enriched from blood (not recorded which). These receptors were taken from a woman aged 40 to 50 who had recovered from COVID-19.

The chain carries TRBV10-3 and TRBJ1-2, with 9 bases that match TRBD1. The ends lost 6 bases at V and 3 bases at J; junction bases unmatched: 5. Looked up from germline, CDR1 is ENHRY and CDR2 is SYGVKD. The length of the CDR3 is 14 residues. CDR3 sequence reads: CAISRDRDDYGYTF. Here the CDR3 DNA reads TGTGCCATCAGCCGGGACAGGGATGACTATGGCTACACCTTC.

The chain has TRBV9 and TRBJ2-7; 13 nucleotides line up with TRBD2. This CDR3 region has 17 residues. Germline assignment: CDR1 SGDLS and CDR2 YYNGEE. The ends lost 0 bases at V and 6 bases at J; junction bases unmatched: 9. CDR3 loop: CASSVDGTSGVWGEQYF. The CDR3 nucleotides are TGTGCCAGCAGCGTAGATGGGACTAGCGGGGTCTGGGGCGAGCAGTACTTC.

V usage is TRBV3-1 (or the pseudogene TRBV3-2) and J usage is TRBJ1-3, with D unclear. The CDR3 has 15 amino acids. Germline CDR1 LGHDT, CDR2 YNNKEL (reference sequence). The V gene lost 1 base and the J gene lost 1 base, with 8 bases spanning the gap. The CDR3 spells CASSQGAVSGNTIYF. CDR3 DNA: TGTGCCAGCAGCCAAGGGGCCGTATCTGGAAACACCATATATTTT.

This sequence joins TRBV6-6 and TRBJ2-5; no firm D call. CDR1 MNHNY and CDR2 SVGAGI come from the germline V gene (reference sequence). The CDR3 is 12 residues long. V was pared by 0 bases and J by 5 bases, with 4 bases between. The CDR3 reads CASSYSSETQYF. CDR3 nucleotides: TGTGCCAGCAGTTACTCGAGTGAGACCCAGTACTTC.

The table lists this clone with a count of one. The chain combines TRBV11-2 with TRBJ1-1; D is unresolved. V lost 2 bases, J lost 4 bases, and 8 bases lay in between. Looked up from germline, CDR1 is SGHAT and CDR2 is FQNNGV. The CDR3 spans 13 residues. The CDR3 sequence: CASSLTRATEAFF. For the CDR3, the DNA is TGTGCCAGCAGCTTAACTAGGGCCACTGAAGCTTTCTTT.

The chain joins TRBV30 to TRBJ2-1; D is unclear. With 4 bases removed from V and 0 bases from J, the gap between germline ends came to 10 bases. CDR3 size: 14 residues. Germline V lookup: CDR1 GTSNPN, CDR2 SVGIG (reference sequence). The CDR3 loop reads CAWIPPGSYNEQFF. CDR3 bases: TGTGCCTGGATCCCGCCCGGCTCCTACAATGAGCAGTTCTTC. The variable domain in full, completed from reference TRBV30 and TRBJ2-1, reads SQTIHQWPATLVQPVGSPLSLECTVEGTSNPNLYWYRQAAGRGLQLLFYSVGIGQISSEVPQNLSASRPQDRQFILSSKKLLLSDSGFYLCAWIPPGSYNEQFFGPGTRLTVL.

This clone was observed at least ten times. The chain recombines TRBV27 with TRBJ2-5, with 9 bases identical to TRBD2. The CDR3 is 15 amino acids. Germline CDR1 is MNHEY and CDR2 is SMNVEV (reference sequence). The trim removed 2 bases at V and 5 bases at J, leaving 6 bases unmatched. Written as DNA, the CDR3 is TGTGCCAGCAGTTTACGAGCGGGAGGAGGGGAGACCCAGTACTTC. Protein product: CASSLRAGGGETQYF.

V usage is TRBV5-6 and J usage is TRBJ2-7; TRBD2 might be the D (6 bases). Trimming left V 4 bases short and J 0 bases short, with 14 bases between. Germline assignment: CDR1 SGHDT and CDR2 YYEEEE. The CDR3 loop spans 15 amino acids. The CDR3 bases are TGTGCCAGCAGCAGCTTAGCGGAATACTCCTACGAGCAGTACTTC. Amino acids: CASSSLAEYSYEQYF.

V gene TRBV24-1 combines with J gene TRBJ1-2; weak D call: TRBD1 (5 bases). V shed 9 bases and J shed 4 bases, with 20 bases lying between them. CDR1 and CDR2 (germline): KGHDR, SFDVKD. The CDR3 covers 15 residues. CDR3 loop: CATSTEDSSGYGYTF. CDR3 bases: TGTGCCACCTCCACAGAAGACAGCTCTGGCTATGGCTACACCTTC.

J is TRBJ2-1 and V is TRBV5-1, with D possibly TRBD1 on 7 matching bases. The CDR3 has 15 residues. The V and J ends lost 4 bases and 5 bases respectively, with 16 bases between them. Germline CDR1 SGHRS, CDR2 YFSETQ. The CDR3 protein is CASSVRGTENNEQFF. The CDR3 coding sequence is TGCGCCAGCAGCGTGCGCGGGACAGAGAACAATGAGCAGTTCTTC.

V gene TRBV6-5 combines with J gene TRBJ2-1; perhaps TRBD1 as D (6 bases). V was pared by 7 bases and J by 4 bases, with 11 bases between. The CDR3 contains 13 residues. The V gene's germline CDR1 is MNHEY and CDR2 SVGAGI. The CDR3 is CASKQGIYNEQFF. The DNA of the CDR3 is TGTGCCAGCAAGCAGGGGATATACAATGAGCAGTTCTTC.

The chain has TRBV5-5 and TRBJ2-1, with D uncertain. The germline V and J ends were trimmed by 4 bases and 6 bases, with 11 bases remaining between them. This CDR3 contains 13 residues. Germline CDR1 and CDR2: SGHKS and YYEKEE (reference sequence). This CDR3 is CASSPRLFNEQFF. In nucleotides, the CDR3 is TGTGCCAGCAGCCCAAGACTCTTCAATGAGCAGTTCTTC.

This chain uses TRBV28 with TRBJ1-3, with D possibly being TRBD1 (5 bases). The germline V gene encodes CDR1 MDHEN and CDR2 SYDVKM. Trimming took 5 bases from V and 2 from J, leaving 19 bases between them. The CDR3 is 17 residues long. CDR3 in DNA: TGTGCCAGCAGTAGTATCTTTCCACGACAGACTGGAAACACCATATATTTT. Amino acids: CASSSIFPRQTGNTIYF.

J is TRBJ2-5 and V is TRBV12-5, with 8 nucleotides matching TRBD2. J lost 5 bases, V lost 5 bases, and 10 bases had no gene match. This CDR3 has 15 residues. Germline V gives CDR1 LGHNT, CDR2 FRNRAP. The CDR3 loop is CASGPSGRAPETQYF. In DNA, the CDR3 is TGTGCTAGTGGTCCTTCCGGGAGGGCCCCCGAGACCCAGTACTTC.